Listed below are T cell receptor beta chains from one sample, sequenced in a study of blood T cell repertoires in COVID-19. Profiling relied on immunoSEQ multiplex PCR, and the TCRdb table lists in-frame clones only, not all of them. The table includes more than 100,000 clones, about 88% detected once. The sample taken for sequencing was peripheral blood. The receptors shown here come from a woman older than 75 with acute or convalescent COVID-19. CDR3s include the opening cysteine and the closing phenylalanine or tryptophan. Each record gives: clone size, D gene, V gene, J gene, CDR3 DNA, CDR3 protein. D genes are given only for firm matches. Size tells how often a clone was seen (once, few, many) or the class of an expanded clone, and some rows leave it out.

-	-	TRBV30	TRBJ2-1	TGTGCCTGGCACCTCGCGGGCCTAAATGAGCAGTTCTTC	CAWHLAGLNEQFF
-	-	TRBV30	TRBJ1-5	TGTGCCTGGGCCCCAGGGGCTGATCAGCCCCAGCATTTT	CAWAPGADQPQHF
-	TRBD2	TRBV5-4	TRBJ2-5	TGTGCCAGCAGCTTTTCTAGCGGGGCTAAAGAGACCCAGTACTTC	CASSFSSGAKETQYF
-	-	TRBV30	TRBJ2-7	TGTGCCTGGAAAATGGGGCAGGGCACCTACGAGCAGTACTTC	CAWKMGQGTYEQYF
-	-	TRBV2	TRBJ1-3	TGTGCCAGCAGTGGGGCACAGAGAAACACCATATATTTT	CASSGAQRNTIYF
-	-	TRBV4-1	TRBJ1-4	TGCGCCAGCAGCGGAACAGGGTTAAGTGAAAAACTGTTTTTT	CASSGTGLSEKLFF
-	TRBD1	TRBV2	TRBJ1-2	TGTGCCAGCAGTTCCACAGGGGGCCTGGATGGCTACACCTTC	CASSSTGGLDGYTF
once	-	TRBV15	TRBJ2-7	TGTGCCACCAGCAGACCCAGCGGAGGGAGCGAGCAGTACTTC	CATSRPSGGSEQYF
-	TRBD1	TRBV5-6	TRBJ1-1	TGTGCCAGCAGCTTGGCCCAGGGACAGGGAGTTGAAGCTTTCTTT	CASSLAQGQGVEAFF
-	-	TRBV18	TRBJ2-7	TGTGCCAGCTCACCGGGAGGCGGGATCAGGTACGAGCAGTACTTC	CASSPGGGIRYEQYF
-	-	TRBV7-2	TRBJ1-5	TGTGCCAGCAGCTTAACGCGGGGTAGCAATCAGCCCCAGCATTTT	CASSLTRGSNQPQHF
-	-	TRBV7-9	TRBJ2-5	TGTGCCAGCAGCTTCCTACTAGGGAGGGAGACCCAGTACTTC	CASSFLLGRETQYF
-	TRBD2	TRBV18	TRBJ2-7	TGTGCCAGCTCACCCAGCGGGGGTAGCTCCTACGAGCAGTACTTC	CASSPSGGSSYEQYF
-	-	TRBV2	TRBJ1-5	TGTGCCAGCAGTGAAGAGAGGAAGCCCCAGCATTTT	CASSEERKPQHF
many	-	TRBV4-1	TRBJ2-7	TGCGCCAGCAGCCGGACAGAATCCTCCTACGAGCAGTACTTC	CASSRTESSYEQYF
-	-	TRBV4-3	TRBJ1-6	TGCGCCAGCAGCCAAGGGAACAGGGATGATTCACCCCTCCACTTT	CASSQGNRDDSPLHF
-	-	TRBV7-9	TRBJ2-7	TGTGCCAGCAGCTTAGCTTTAACCTACGAGCAGTACTTC	CASSLALTYEQYF
-	TRBD1	TRBV6-5	TRBJ2-5	TGTGCCAGCAGCTGGGGACAGGGGAAAAAGACCCAGTACTTC	CASSWGQGKKTQYF
once	-	TRBV2	TRBJ2-7	TGTGCCAGCGGGCGGGACGTCGCCTCCGTGGGGCAGTACTTC	CASGRDVASVGQYF
-	TRBD2	TRBV5-3	TRBJ2-2	TGTGCCAGAAGCTCGGACTCCGGGACTAGCGGGGGGGCCTTGTTCGGGGAGCTGTTTTTT	CARSSDSGTSGGALFGELFF
-	-	TRBV6-5	TRBJ2-2	TGTGCCACCGTCGCTAGGGAGAGCACCGGGGAGCTGTTTTTT	CATVARESTGELFF
-	TRBD1	TRBV4-3	TRBJ2-1	TGCGCCAGCAGCCAGGCAGATGCAGGGGGCGATGAGCAGTTCTTC	CASSQADAGGDEQFF
once	TRBD2	TRBV7-2	TRBJ2-2	TGTGCCAGCAGCCTAGCGGGAGTACCCGGGGAGCTGTTTTTT	CASSLAGVPGELFF
-	-	TRBV7-9	TRBJ1-1	TGTGCCAGCAGCCCCGGGTTGGACACTGAAGCTTTCTTT	CASSPGLDTEAFF
once	TRBD2	TRBV6-2/TRBV6-3	TRBJ2-7	TGTGCCAGCAGCCACACCGGGGACGGCCCGGGACTAGTTTCCCCCTACGAGCAGTACTTC	CASSHTGDGPGLVSPYEQYF
-	-	TRBV19	TRBJ1-1	TGTGCCAGTAGTATAATCGGCAGGGGACACACTGAAGCTTTCTTT	CASSIIGRGHTEAFF
few	-	TRBV7-9	TRBJ1-2	TGTGCCAGCAGCTTAGAGGGGATACCGTCCTATGGCTACACCTTC	CASSLEGIPSYGYTF
-	-	TRBV7-2	TRBJ1-6	TGTGCCAGCAGCCTAAATACAGGGTCACCCCTCCACTTT	CASSLNTGSPLHF
-	-	TRBV15	TRBJ1-2	TGTGCCACCAGCAGAGAGGTTGCCAGGGGAAACTATGGCTACACCTTC	CATSREVARGNYGYTF
-	-	TRBV2	TRBJ2-1	TGTGCCACCAGGCCAGACTCCTACAATGAGCAGTTCTTC	CATRPDSYNEQFF
few	-	TRBV10-3	TRBJ2-1	TGTGCCATCAGTGAGGGCTCCAATGAGCAGTTCTTC	CAISEGSNEQFF
-	-	TRBV19	TRBJ1-1	TGTGCCAGTAGTATACGCGACCCAACAGAGAACACTGAAGCTTTCTTT	CASSIRDPTENTEAFF
-	-	TRBV5-1	TRBJ2-3	TGCGCCAGCAGCTTGGAGGGGCAGGGGACGCATTACCGCACAGATACGCAGTATTTT	CASSLEGQGTHYRTDTQYF
-	-	TRBV2	TRBJ1-5	TGTGCCAGCAGTGAGACACGGGGGGCGGTTCAGCCCCAGCATTTT	CASSETRGAVQPQHF
-	TRBD1	TRBV5-4	TRBJ1-1	TGTGCCAGCACCCTGACAGGGGCAAACACTGAAGCTTTCTTT	CASTLTGANTEAFF
few	TRBD2	TRBV30	TRBJ2-1	TGTGCCTGGAGTATACCTTTTGGGAACCGGGACTACTCCTACAATGAGCAGTTCTTC	CAWSIPFGNRDYSYNEQFF
-	TRBD2	TRBV2	TRBJ2-1	TGTGCCAGCAGTCCCAGCGGGAGGGCCCTCTACAATGAGCAGTTCTTC	CASSPSGRALYNEQFF
-	TRBD2	TRBV19	TRBJ2-1	TGTGCCAGTAGTAGGAGGGCCGGACTAGCGGGGGGCTTCAATGAGCAGTTCTTC	CASSRRAGLAGGFNEQFF
few	-	TRBV13	TRBJ1-3	TGTGCCAGCAGCTTAGGCGTGTTCGCCCAGGGCGAAGGGCTCTCTGGAAACACCATATATTTT	CASSLGVFAQGEGLSGNTIYF